This TCR beta chain was profiled in a study of cytomegalovirus exposure and HLA in healthy donors. Points on this clone: What it binds is unknown.

It was with 60 Vbeta and 13 Jbeta primers that the PCR ran. The data were produced by immunoSEQ multiplex PCR, yet TCRdb's version contains in-frame clones alone and is incomplete. The sample's table shows 45,000 to 55,000 clones. Findings and caveats of the study: Common viral pathogens (according to a later analysis) appeared linked to several of the most significant clusters. A link between a missense DCLRE1C variant and TCR beta V- and J-gene trimming emerged from a later analysis.

The sequence was obtained from a male donor in good health and CMV-seropositive. The sequenced sample consisted of PBMCs.

The CDR3 sequence: CASSLWGTGGTEAFF. CDR3 coding DNA: TGTGCCAGCAGTTTATGGGGGACAGGGGGAACTGAAGCTTTCTTT. This chain uses TRBV27 with TRBJ1-1; 11 bases line up with TRBD1. The CDR3 is 15 residues long. In germline, CDR1 is MNHEY, CDR2 SMNVEV (reference sequence). V dropped 1 base and J dropped 5; count of bases not matched to a gene: 3.